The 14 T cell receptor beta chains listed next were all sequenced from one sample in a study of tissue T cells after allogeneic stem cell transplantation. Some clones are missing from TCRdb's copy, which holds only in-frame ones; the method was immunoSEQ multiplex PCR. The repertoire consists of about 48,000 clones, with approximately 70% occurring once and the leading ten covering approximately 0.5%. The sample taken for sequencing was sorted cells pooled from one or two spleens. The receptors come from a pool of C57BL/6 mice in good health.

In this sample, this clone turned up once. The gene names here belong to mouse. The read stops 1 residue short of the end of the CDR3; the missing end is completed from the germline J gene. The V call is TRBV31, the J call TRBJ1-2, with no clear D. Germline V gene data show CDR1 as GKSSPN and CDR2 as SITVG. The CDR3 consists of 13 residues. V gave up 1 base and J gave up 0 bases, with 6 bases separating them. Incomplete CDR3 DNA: TGTGCCTGGAGTCCGACATCAAACTCCGACTACACC. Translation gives CAWSPTSNSDYT. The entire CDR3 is CAWSPTSNSDYTF.

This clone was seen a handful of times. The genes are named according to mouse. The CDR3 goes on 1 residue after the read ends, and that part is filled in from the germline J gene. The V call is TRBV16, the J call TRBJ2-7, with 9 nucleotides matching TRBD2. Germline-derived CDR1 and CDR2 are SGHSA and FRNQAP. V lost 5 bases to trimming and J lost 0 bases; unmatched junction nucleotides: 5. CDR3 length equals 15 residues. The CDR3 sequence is CASSLGLGSSYEQYF. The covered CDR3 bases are TGTGCAAGCAGCCTCGGACTGGGGAGCTCCTATGAACAGTAC. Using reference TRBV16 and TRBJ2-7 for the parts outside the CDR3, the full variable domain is NAGVIQTPRHKVTGKGQEATLWCEPISGHSAVFWYRQTIVQGLEFLTYFRNQAPIDDSGMPKERFSAQMPNQSHSTLKIQSTQPQDSAVYLCASSLGLGSSYEQYFGPGTRLTVL.

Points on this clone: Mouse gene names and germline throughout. The CDR3 bases that were read are TGTGCCAGACCCGGGGGTACGGATGCTGAGCAGTTC. Its translation: CARPGGTDAEQF. The full CDR3 protein is CARPGGTDAEQFF. The chain recombines TRBV19 with TRBJ2-1; either TRBD1 or TRBD2 may supply D (5 bases each). The read gets to within 1 residue of the CDR3 end, and the germline J gene fills in the rest. The germline V gene has CDR1 FNHDT and CDR2 SITEND (reference sequence). V was trimmed by 8 bases and J by 5 bases, leaving 14 bases between them. The CDR3 runs 13 residues.

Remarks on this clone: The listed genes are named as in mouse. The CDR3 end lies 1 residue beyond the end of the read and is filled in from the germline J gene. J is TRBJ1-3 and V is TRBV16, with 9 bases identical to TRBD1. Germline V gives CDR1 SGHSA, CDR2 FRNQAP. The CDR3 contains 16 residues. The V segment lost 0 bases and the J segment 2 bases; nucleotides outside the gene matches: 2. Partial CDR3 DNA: TGTGCAAGCAGCTTAGATCACAGGGGGCCTGGAAATACGCTCTAT. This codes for CASSLDHRGPGNTLY. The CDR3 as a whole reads CASSLDHRGPGNTLYF.

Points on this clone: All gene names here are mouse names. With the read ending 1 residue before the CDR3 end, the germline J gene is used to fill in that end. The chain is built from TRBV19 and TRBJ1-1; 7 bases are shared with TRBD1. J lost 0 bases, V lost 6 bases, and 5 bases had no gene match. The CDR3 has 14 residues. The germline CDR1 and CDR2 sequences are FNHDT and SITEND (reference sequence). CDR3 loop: CASTPRGPNTEVFF. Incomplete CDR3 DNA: TGTGCCAGCACCCCGAGGGGGCCAAACACAGAAGTCTTC.

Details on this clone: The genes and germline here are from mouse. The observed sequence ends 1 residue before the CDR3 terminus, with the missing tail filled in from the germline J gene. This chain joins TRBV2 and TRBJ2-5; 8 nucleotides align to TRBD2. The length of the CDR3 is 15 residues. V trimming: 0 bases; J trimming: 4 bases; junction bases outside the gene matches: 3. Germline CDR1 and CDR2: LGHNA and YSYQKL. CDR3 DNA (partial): TGTGCCAGCAGCCAAGATCAACTGGGGGAAGACACCCAGTAC. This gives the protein CASSQDQLGEDTQY. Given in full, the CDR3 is CASSQDQLGEDTQYF.

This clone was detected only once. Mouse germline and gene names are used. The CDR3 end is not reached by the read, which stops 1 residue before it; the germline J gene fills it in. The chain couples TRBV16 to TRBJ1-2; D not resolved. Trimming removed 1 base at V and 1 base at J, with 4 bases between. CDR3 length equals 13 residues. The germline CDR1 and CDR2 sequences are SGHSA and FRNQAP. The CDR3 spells CASSLARNSDYTF. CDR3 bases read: TGTGCAAGCAGCTTAGCCAGAAACTCCGACTACACC.

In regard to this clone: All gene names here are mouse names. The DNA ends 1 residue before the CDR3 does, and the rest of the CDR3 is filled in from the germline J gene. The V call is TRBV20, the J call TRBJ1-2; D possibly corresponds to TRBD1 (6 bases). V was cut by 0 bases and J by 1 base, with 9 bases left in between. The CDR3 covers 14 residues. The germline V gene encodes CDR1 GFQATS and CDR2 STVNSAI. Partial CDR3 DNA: TGTGGTGCTAGGGAGGGGGCAGGAAACTCCGACTACACC. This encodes CGAREGAGNSDYT. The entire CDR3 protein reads CGAREGAGNSDYTF.

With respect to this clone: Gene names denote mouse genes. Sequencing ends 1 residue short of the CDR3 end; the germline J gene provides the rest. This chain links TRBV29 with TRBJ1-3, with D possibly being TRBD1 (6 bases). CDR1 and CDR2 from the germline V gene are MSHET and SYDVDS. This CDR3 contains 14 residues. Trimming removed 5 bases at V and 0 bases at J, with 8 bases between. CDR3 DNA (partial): TGTGCTAGCAGTCCGGGACATTCTGGAAATACGCTCTAT. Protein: CASSPGHSGNTLY. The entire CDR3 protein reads CASSPGHSGNTLYF.

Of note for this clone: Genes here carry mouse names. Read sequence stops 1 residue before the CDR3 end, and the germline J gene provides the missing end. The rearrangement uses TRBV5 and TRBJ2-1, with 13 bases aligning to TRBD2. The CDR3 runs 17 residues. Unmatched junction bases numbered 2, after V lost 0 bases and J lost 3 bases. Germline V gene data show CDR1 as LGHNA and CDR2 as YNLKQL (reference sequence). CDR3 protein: CASSQEGDWGGYAEQFF. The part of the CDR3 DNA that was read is TGTGCCAGCAGCCAAGAGGGGGACTGGGGGGGCTATGCTGAGCAGTTC.

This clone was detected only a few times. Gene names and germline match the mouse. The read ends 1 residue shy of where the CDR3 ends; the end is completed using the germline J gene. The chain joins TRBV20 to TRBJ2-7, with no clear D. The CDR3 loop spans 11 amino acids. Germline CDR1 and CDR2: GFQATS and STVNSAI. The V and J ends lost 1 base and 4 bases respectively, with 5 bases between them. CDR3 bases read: TGTGGTGCTAGGGGGGAATATGAACAGTAC. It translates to CGARGEYEQY. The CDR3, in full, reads CGARGEYEQYF.

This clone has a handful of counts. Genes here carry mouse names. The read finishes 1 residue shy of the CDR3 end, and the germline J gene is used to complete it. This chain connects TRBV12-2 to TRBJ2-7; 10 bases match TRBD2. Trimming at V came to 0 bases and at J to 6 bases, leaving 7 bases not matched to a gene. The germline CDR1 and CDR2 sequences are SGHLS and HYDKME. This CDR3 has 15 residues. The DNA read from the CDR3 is TGTGCCAGCTCTCTCGACCTGGGGGGGCGCAGTGAACAGTAC. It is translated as CASSLDLGGRSEQY. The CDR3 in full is CASSLDLGGRSEQYF. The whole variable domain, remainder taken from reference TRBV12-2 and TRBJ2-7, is NSGVVQSPRYIIKGKGERSILKCIPISGHLSVAWYQQTQGQELKFFIQHYDKMERDKGNLPSRFSVQQFDDYHSEMNMSALELEDSAVYFCASSLDLGGRSEQYFGPGTRLTVL.

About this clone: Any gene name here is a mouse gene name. CDR3 amino acids: CASSQNTEVFF. The DNA read from the CDR3 is TGTGCCAGCAGCCAGAACACAGAAGTCTTC. The rearrangement links TRBV2 to TRBJ1-1, with D unresolved. Read sequence stops 1 residue before the CDR3 end, and the germline J gene provides the missing end. CDR1 LGHNA and CDR2 YSYQKL come from the germline V gene. The CDR3 sequence is 11 residues long. Trimming took 3 bases from V and 1 from J, leaving 0 bases between them.

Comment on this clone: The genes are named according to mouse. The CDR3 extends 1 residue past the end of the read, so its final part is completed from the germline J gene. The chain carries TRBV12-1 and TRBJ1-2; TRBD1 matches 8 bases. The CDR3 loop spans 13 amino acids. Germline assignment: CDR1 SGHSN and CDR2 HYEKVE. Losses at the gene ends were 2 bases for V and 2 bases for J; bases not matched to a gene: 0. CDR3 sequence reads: CASSRQGNSDYTF. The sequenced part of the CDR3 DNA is TGTGCCAGCTCTCGACAGGGGAACTCCGACTACACC.